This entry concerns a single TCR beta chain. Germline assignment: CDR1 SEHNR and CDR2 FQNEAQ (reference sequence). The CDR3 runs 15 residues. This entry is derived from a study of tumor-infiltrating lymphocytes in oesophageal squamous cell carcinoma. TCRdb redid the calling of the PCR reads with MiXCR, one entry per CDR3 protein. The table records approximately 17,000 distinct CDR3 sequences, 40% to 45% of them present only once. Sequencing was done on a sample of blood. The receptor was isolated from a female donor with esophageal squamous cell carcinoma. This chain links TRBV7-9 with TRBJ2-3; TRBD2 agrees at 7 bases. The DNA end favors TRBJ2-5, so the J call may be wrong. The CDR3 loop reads CASSHPSWEGETQYF. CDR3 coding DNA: TGTGCCAGCAGCCACCCCTCTTGGGAGGGAGAGACCCAGTACTTC.